This T cell receptor (beta chain) was sequenced during a study of blood T cell repertoires in COVID-19 (dated by TCRdb to the early 2020s). About the full investigation: Collaborator samples came from the United States, Italy and Spain and covered acute and convalescent phases of COVID-19. The material from the prospective study consisted of cDNA or gDNA derived from T cells, B-cell-depleted T cells, or PBMCs. The dataset comprised deeply sampled blood TCRbeta repertoires from subjects exposed to, actively infected with, or recovered from COVID-19. The repertoires were released in a freely available public database intended as a resource for research on the immune response to SARS-CoV-2. Samples were obtained from the ongoing ImmuneRACE study (first 160 participants) and from 1,200 or so subjects provided by 6 global collaborators. A de-identified subject ID, COVID-19 status, age in years and sex were almost always included in the sample metadata. Where available, HLA class I and class II types were obtained from metadata supplied by the sample provider rather than from assay-based typing.

Note on this clone: It lacks a known antigen. No much larger clone is present one base from it, and per-base qualities are unavailable.

At the junction V is shortened by 2 bases and J by 6 bases; bases outside the gene matches: 10. The CDR3 spans 17 residues, from the cysteine through the phenylalanine. Only the CDR3 portion is preserved as DNA: 51 bases, with reading frame beginning at the first base. From a lookup of the germline V gene, CDR1 and CDR2 are MDHEN and SYDVKM. TCRbeta CDR3 regions were amplified from genomic DNA by means of the immunoSEQ Assay, a bias-controlled multiplex PCR. Concerning the study's data processing: Nucleated cell counts per sample were estimated from amplification of reference gene primers within the assay. Sequence reads were collapsed and filtered to measure the absolute abundance of every unique TCRbeta CDR3 rearrangement. For each sample, productive Simpson clonality was calculated by taking the square root of Simpson's diversity index across productive rearrangements. TCRdb obtained this table from immuneACCESS and retained in-frame rearrangements with V and J assigned. These tables miss some clones; where compared with another copy, unresolved V genes account for less than half of the shortfall, and the remainder is unexplained. V and J calls and clone size follow that table, whereas D and trimming were derived from the DNA. The table for this sample lists 220,000 or so clones; almost 90% of them were counted only once. Less than 15% of the sample rests with the top ten.

Study-wide conclusions, independent of this receptor: The quantity of clinical and demographic metadata differed by source and by participant and was supplied without curation.

Participants in the prospective study were enrolled through a virtual design, were aged 18 to 89 years, and lived in under 25 United States geographic areas. Cohort assignment in the prospective study relied on participant-reported clinical history from a screening survey and a study questionnaire. Exposed participants had been in contact with someone with a PCR-confirmed or clinician-diagnosed COVID-19 case within 2 weeks of study entry. Mobile phlebotomists in the prospective study collected whole blood, serum and a nasopharyngeal or oropharyngeal swab from every participant. Prospective study participants could optionally give additional blood draws and questionnaires over a roughly two-month period. Blood samples from the prospective study were shipped frozen or at room temperature prior to DNA extraction.

The sample consisted of PBMCs or T cells enriched from blood (not recorded which). The TCR originated in a young man who had been exposed to COVID-19. The chain is made from TRBV28 and TRBJ2-1; TRBD2 agrees with 10 junctional bases. CDR3 protein: CASSLLAGALLSNEQFF. The sequence in DNA is TGTGCCAGCAGTTTACTAGCGGGGGCCCTACTTAGCAATGAGCAGTTCTTC.